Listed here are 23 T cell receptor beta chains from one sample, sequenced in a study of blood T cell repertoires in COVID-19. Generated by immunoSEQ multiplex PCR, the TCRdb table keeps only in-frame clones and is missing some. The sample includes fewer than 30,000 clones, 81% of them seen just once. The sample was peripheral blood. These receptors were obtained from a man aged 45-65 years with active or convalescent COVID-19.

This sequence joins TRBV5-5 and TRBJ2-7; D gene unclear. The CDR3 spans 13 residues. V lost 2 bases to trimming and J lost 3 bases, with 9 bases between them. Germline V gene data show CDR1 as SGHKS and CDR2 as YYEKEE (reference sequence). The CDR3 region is CASSFWAGYEQYF. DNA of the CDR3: TGTGCCAGCAGCTTCTGGGCAGGCTACGAGCAGTACTTC.

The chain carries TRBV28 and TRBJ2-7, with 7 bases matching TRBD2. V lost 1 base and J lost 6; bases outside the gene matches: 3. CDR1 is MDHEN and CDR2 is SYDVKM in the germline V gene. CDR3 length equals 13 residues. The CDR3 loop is CASSLLGGSEQYF. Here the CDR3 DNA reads TGTGCCAGCAGTTTATTGGGAGGGAGCGAGCAGTACTTC.

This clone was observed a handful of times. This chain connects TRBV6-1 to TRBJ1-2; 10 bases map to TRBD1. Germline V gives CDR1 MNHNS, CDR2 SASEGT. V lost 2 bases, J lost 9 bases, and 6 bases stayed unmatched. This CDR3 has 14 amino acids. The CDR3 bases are TGTGCCAGCAGTGAATTGGGACAGGGGATTCGCTACACCTTC. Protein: CASSELGQGIRYTF.

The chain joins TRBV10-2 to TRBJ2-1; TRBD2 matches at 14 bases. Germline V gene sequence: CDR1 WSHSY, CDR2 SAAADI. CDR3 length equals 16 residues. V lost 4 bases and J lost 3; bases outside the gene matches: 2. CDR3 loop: CASSVGTSGSYNEQFF. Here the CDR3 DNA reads TGCGCCAGCAGTGTCGGGACTAGCGGGAGCTACAATGAGCAGTTCTTC.

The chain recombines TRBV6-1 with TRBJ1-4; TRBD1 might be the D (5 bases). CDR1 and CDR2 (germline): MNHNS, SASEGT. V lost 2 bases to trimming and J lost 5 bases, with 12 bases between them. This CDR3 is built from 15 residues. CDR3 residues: CASSEWGSTNEKLFF. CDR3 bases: TGTGCCAGCAGTGAATGGGGCAGTACAAATGAAAAACTGTTTTTT.

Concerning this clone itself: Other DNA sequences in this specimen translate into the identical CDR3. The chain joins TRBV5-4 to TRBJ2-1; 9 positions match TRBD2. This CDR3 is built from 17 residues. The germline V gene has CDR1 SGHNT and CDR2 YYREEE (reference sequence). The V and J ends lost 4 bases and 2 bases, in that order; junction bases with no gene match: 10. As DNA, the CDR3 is TGTGCCAGCAGCCCCCGAGGTAGCGGGAGCCCCTACAATGAGCAGTTCTTC. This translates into CASSPRGSGSPYNEQFF.

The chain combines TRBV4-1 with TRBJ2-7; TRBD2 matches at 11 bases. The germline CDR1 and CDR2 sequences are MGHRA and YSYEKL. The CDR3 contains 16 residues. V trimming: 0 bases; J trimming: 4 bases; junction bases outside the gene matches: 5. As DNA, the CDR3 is TGCGCCAGCAGCCAAGAAACTAGCGGGAGCCGTTACGAGCAGTACTTC. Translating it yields CASSQETSGSRYEQYF.

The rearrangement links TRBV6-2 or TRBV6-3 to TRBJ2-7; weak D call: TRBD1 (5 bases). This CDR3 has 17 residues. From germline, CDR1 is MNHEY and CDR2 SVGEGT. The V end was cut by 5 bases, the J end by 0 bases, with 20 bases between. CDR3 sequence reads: CASSAQGSNLYSYEQYF. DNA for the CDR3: TGTGCCAGCAGTGCGCAGGGATCTAACCTTTACTCCTACGAGCAGTACTTC.

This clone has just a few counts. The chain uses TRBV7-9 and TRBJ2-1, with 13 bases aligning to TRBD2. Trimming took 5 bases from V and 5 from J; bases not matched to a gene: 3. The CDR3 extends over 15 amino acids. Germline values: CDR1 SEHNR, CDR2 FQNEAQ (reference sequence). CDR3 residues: CASSNGLAGDNEQFF. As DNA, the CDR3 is TGTGCCAGCAGCAATGGACTAGCGGGAGACAATGAGCAGTTCTTC.

CDR3 in DNA: TGTGCCAGCAGCACTGGGGGGGGATGGGAGACCCAGTACTTC. This translates into CASSTGGGWETQYF. The J gene is TRBJ2-5, the V gene TRBV25-1, with TRBD2 matching over 7 bases. The V gene end was trimmed by 6 bases and the J gene end by 5 bases; junction bases not matched to a gene: 9. The CDR3 spans 14 residues. Germline V gives CDR1 MGHDK, CDR2 SYGVNS.

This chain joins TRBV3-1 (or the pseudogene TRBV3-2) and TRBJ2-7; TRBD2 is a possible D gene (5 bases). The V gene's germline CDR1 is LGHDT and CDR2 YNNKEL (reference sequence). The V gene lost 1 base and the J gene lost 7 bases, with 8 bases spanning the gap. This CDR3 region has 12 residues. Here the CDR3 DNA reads TGTGCCAGCAGCCAAGTGACGGGGGAGCAGTACTTC. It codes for CASSQVTGEQYF.

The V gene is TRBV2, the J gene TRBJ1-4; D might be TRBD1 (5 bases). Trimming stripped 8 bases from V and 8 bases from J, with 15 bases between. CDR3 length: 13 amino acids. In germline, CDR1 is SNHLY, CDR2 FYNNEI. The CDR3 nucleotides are TGTGCCAGCTCCCCGGGGGAGAGAGAAAAACTGTTTTTT. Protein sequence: CASSPGEREKLFF.

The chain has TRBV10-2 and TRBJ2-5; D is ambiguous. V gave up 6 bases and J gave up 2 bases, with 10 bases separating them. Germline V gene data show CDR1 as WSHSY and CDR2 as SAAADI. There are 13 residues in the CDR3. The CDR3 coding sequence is TGCGCCAGCAGCATGACTGGTCAAGAGACCCAGTACTTC. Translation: CASSMTGQETQYF.

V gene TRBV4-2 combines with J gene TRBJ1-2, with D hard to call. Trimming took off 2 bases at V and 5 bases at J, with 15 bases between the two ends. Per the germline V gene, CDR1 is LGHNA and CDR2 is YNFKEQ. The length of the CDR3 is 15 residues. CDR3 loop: CASSQPAGVSYGYTF. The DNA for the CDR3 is TGTGCCAGCAGCCAACCAGCTGGAGTCTCTTATGGCTACACCTTC.

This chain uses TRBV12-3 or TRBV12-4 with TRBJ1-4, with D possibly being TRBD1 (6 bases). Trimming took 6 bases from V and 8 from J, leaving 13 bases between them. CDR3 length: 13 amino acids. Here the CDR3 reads CASSQGSGEKLFF. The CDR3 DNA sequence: TGTGCCAGCAGCCAGGGGTCGGGGGAAAAACTGTTTTTT.

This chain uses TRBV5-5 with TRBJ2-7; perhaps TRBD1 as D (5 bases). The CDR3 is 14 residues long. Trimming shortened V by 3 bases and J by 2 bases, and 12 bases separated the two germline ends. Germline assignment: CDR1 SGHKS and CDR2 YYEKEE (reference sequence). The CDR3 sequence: CASSWWQGPYEQYF. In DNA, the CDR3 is TGTGCCAGCAGCTGGTGGCAGGGCCCCTACGAGCAGTACTTC.

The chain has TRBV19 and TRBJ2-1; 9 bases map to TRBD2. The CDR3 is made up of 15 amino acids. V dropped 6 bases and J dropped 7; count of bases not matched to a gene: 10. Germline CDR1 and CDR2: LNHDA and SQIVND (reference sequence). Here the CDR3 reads CASRPPGSGRNEQFF. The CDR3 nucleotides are TGTGCCAGTAGACCCCCGGGGAGCGGGAGGAATGAGCAGTTCTTC. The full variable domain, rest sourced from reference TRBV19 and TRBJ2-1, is DGGITQSPKYLFRKEGQNVTLSCEQNLNHDAMYWYRQDPGQGLRLIYYSQIVNDFQKGDIAEGYSVSREKKESFPLTVTSAQKNPTAFYLCASRPPGSGRNEQFFGPGTRLTVL.

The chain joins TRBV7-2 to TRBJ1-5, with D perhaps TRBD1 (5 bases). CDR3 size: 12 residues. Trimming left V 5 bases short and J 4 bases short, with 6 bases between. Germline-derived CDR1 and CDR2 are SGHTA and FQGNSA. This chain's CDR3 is CASSNRNQPQHF. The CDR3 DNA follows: TGTGCCAGCAGCAACAGGAATCAGCCCCAGCATTTT.

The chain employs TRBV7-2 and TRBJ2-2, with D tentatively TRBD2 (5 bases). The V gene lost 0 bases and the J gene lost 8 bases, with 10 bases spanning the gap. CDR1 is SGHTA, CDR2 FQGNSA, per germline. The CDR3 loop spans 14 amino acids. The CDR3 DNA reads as TGTGCCAGCAGCTTAGCGGGAGTATTTGGGGAGCTGTTTTTT. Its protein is CASSLAGVFGELFF.

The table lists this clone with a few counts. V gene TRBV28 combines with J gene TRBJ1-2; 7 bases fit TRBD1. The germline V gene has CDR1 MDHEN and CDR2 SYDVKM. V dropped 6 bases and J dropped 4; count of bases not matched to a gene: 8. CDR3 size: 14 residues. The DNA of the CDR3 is TGTGCCAGCAGCTACCGACAGGGTGCCTATGGCTACACCTTC. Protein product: CASSYRQGAYGYTF.

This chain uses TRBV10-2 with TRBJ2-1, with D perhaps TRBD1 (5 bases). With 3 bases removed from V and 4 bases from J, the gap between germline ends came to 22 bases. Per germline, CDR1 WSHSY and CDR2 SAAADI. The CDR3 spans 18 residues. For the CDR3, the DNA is TGCGCCAGCAGTGATGCGACCCCGGGCGAAGGGGAATACAATGAGCAGTTCTTC. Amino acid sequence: CASSDATPGEGEYNEQFF.

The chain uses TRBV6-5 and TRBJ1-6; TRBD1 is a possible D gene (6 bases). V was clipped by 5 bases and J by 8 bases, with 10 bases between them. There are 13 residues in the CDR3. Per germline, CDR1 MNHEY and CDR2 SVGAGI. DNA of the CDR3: TGTGCCAGCAGTCGGACAGCGGATTCACCCCTCCACTTT. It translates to CASSRTADSPLHF.

The CDR3 bases are TGTGCCAGCAGCGCCCCGCGGGGGGGAGAAGAGACCCAGTACTTC. This codes for CASSAPRGGEETQYF. This chain uses TRBV13 with TRBJ2-5; 9 bases fit TRBD2. Germline trimming cut 5 bases from V and 3 bases from J; bases unmatched to any gene: 7. Germline lookup yields CDR1 PRHDT and CDR2 FYEKMQ (reference sequence). CDR3 length: 15 residues.